A selection of T cell receptor beta chains follows, all from one sample in a study of T-cell memory formation after mild COVID-19. TCRdb re-called the 5' RACE reads with MiXCR, one entry per CDR3 protein. The sample lists 90,000 to 120,000 distinct CDR3 sequences; 15% to 20% were seen once. Sequenced input: PBMCs or a T cell subset sorted from them (not recorded which). These receptors originate from a man aged 18 to 35 who had mild COVID-19 (a few samples of this study predate the infection). Cell type and time point are not known. Each CDR3 is given with its conserved first and last residue. D genes are given only for firm matches. Some rows mark clone size as missing; the rest say once, few, many or name a class of expanded clone.

j_call | d_call | clone_size | v_call | cdr3_aa | cdr3_nt
TRBJ1-1 | TRBD1 | . | TRBV5-1 | CASSSRTGQIMNTEAFF | TGCGCCAGCAGCTCAAGGACAGGTCAAATAATGAACACTGAAGCTTTCTTT
TRBJ2-5 | . | . | TRBV5-1 | CASSFRGARQETQYF | TGCGCCAGCAGCTTCCGGGGGGCCAGGCAAGAGACCCAGTACTTC
TRBJ2-3 | . | . | TRBV20-1 | CSARVRKPDTQYF | TGCAGTGCTAGAGTTCGAAAACCAGATACGCAGTATTTT
TRBJ2-4 | . | . | TRBV4-2 | CASSQAIARFLDIQYF | TGTGCCAGCAGCCAAGCTATCGCCCGGTTCCTCGACATTCAGTACTTC
TRBJ2-2 | . | . | TRBV7-9 | CASSLWPGAYTGELFF | TGTGCCAGCAGCTTATGGCCGGGCGCGTACACCGGGGAGCTGTTTTTT
TRBJ2-5 | TRBD1 | few | TRBV6-5 | CASSYFGTGEETQYF | TGTGCCAGCAGTTACTTCGGGACAGGGGAAGAGACCCAGTACTTC
TRBJ2-1 | . | . | TRBV7-9 | CASSRLGSPYNEQFF | TGTGCCAGCAGCCGTCTGGGCAGTCCCTACAATGAGCAGTTCTTC
TRBJ1-6 | . | few | TRBV9 | CASSVASSSPLHF | TGTGCCAGCAGCGTAGCTTCTAGCTCACCCCTCCACTTT
TRBJ2-3 | . | . | TRBV4-3 | CASSQVSGPDTQYF | TGCGCCAGCAGCCAAGTATCGGGGCCAGATACGCAGTATTTT
TRBJ1-2 | . | few | TRBV29-1 | CSVFTGGLAHF | TGCAGTGTTTTCACGGGAGGACTCGCCCACTTC
TRBJ2-1 | . | many | TRBV6-5 | CASSPGSAQGNNEQFF | TGTGCCAGCAGCCCCGGGAGCGCCCAGGGTAACAATGAGCAGTTCTTC
TRBJ2-1 | . | . | TRBV7-2 | CASSQRTQRWVNNEQFF | TGTGCCAGCAGCCAGAGGACTCAGCGGTGGGTTAACAATGAGCAGTTCTTC
TRBJ2-3 | TRBD1 | few | TRBV6-2/TRBV6-3 | CASRRQGLYTQYF | TGTGCCAGCAGAAGACAGGGCTTGTATACGCAGTATTTT
TRBJ2-2 | TRBD2 | many | TRBV4-3 | CASSQEGGNTGELFF | TGCGCCAGCAGCCAAGAGGGAGGGAATACCGGGGAGCTGTTTTTT
TRBJ2-5 | . | . | TRBV5-4 | CASSVYRRETQYF | TGTGCCAGCAGCGTCTACCGCCGGGAGACCCAGTACTTC
TRBJ2-3 | TRBD2 | . | TRBV28 | CASGLETDTQYF | TGTGCCAGTGGACTAGAAACAGATACGCAGTATTTT
TRBJ2-7 | TRBD2 | few | TRBV5-1 | CASSGKTSGSSYEQYF | TGCGCCAGCAGCGGAAAGACTAGCGGCAGCTCCTACGAGCAGTACTTC
TRBJ1-1 | TRBD1 | many | TRBV5-1 | CASSLGDRGGAFF | TGCGCCAGCAGCTTGGGCGACAGGGGGGGAGCTTTCTTT
TRBJ1-5 | TRBD1 | . | TRBV6-5 | CASSYGPPTGGDYSNQPQHF | TGTGCCAGCAGTTACGGGCCGCCCACAGGGGGGGATTATAGCAATCAGCCCCAGCATTTT
TRBJ2-2 | . | . | TRBV4-2 | CASSQAGTGAYGELFF | TGTGCCAGCAGCCAAGCGGGGACGGGGGCATACGGGGAGCTGTTTTTT
TRBJ2-7 | TRBD2 | few | TRBV29-1 | CSVGDYNYEQYF | TGCAGCGTCGGGGACTACAACTACGAGCAGTACTTC
TRBJ1-5 | . | few | TRBV6-5 | CASRRTFANNQPQHF | TGTGCCAGCAGAAGGACATTCGCGAACAATCAGCCCCAGCATTTT
TRBJ2-1 | . | . | TRBV4-2 | CASSQSTGRSYNEQFF | TGTGCCAGCAGCCAGTCGACAGGACGCTCCTACAATGAGCAGTTCTTC
TRBJ2-7 | . | . | TRBV5-1 | CASSLGPPNYEQYF | TGCGCCAGCAGCTTGGGACCACCAAACTACGAGCAGTACTTC
TRBJ2-4 | TRBD2 | many | TRBV3-1 | CASSLRGGNIQYF | TGTGCCAGCAGCCTTCGGGGGGGAAACATTCAGTACTTC
TRBJ1-2 | . | few | TRBV5-5 | CASRKPGRYGYTF | TGTGCCAGCAGAAAGCCCGGCCGTTATGGCTACACCTTC
TRBJ1-1 | TRBD1 | . | TRBV4-3 | CASSLRTGDTEAFF | TGCGCCAGCAGCCTCCGGACAGGGGACACTGAAGCTTTCTTT
TRBJ2-5 | . | few | TRBV4-1 | CASSQDVRQREETQYF | TGCGCCAGCAGCCAAGACGTTCGGCAAAGGGAAGAGACCCAGTACTTC
TRBJ2-1 | TRBD1 | . | TRBV6-6 | CASSYSSTGGIYNEQFF | TGTGCCAGCAGTTACTCTTCTACAGGGGGCATCTACAATGAGCAGTTCTTC